This section outlines one TCR beta chain sequence together with its context. These data are taken from a study of blood T cell repertoires in COVID-19. On the study more broadly: Sample material is recorded as cDNA or gDNA derived from T cells, B-cell-depleted T cells, or PBMCs.

Participants reported their clinical history, and cohort assignment relied on those reports. Symptom resolution, clearance, or two negative PCRs marked the recovered donors of Cohort 3. The V end was cut by 7 bases, the J end by 0 bases, with 14 bases between. The CDR3 length is 15 residues. Germline lookup yields CDR1 SGHAT and CDR2 FQNNGV. Original processing notes: Reference gene primer amplification gave estimated nucleated cell counts. Here immunoSEQ multiplex PCR was the method, and the copy in TCRdb shows in-frame clones only, minus some. That table furnishes V, J and clone size, whereas the DNA furnished D and trimming. This sample has more than 150,000 clones, with 87% found just once.

Sequenced material: PBMCs or T cells enriched from blood (not recorded which). The chain recombines TRBV11-2 with TRBJ2-3, with D possibly TRBD2 on 6 matching bases. The source of this sequence is a woman aged 25 to 45 who had recovered from COVID-19. The CDR3 DNA sequence: TGTGCCAGCACTCGGGGGTTCGGGAGCACAGATACGCAGTATTTT. Its translation: CASTRGFGSTDTQYF.